This T cell receptor (beta chain) stems from a study of cytomegalovirus exposure and HLA in healthy donors. Whole-study findings and limits: TCR beta sequences reportedly predicted most subjects' HLA-A and HLA-B alleles accurately.

The germline CDR1 and CDR2 sequences are MNHNS and SASEGT. Trimming shortened V by 6 bases and J by 4 bases, and 7 bases separated the two germline ends. The CDR3 has 11 amino acids. This clone came up a few times. Its matching antigen is unknown. 60 Vbeta and 13 Jbeta primers were used in PCR. The protocol was immunoSEQ multiplex PCR, while the TCRdb copy is restricted to in-frame clones and leaves out a portion. The sample has fewer than 250,000 clones; around 79% are singletons. This clonotype was sampled from a girl aged 2-10 years in good health and CMV-seronegative. Sequenced: PBMCs. J is TRBJ2-7 and V is TRBV6-1; D uncertain. This chain's CDR3 is CASRFYYEQYF. CDR3 coding DNA: TGTGCCAGCAGGTTTTATTACGAGCAGTACTTC.